This T cell receptor (beta chain) was observed in a study of blood T cell repertoires in COVID-19. The germline V gene has CDR1 MGHRA and CDR2 YSYEKL. The V gene end was trimmed by 5 bases and the J gene end by 5 bases; junction bases not matched to a gene: 8. The CDR3 has 15 amino acids. Sequencing was performed with immunoSEQ multiplex PCR; in TCRdb, only in-frame clones are kept and a portion is missing. The sample lists about 190,000 clones, 85% to 90% seen once, with around 1.5% in the top ten. The chain joins TRBV4-1 to TRBJ2-5; 10 bases align to TRBD1. This clonotype was sampled from a man aged 18-30 years with active or convalescent COVID-19. The sample consisted of peripheral blood. DNA for the CDR3: TGCGCCAGCAGCTACCGGGACAGGGGCGGCGAGACCCAGTACTTC. Its protein product is CASSYRDRGGETQYF.